The next 32 T cell receptor beta chains were all read from a single sample in a study of OX40 agonist ivuxolimab in advanced cancers. TCRdb keeps only in-frame clones here, not all; method: immunoSEQ multiplex PCR. The sample consists of 70,000 to 90,000 clones, around 85% of them appearing once. The sequencing used CD4+ or CD8+ T cells sorted from blood, collected in a trial of the OX40 agonist ivuxolimab. Receptors originate from an adult with an advanced solid tumor such as melanoma, head and neck, liver or kidney cancer.

V and J are TRBV7-2 and TRBJ1-2; 7 bases align to TRBD1. The CDR3 runs to 15 residues. V shed 4 bases, J shed 4 bases, and the junction held 9 bases outside the gene matches. The germline gives CDR1 SGHTA, CDR2 FQGNSA. CDR3 residues: CASSSTGEPLYGYTF. The CDR3, as DNA: TGTGCCAGCAGCTCAACAGGGGAACCCCTCTATGGCTACACCTTC.

The CDR3 bases are TGTGCCAGCAGCTTCGGGGTCCTGGCGGGGGGTAATCAAGATACGCAGTATTTT. It encodes CASSFGVLAGGNQDTQYF. The chain carries TRBV5-4 and TRBJ2-3, with TRBD2 matching over 8 bases. Trimming took 2 bases from V and 5 from J; bases not matched to a gene: 16. The length of the CDR3 is 18 residues. Germline CDR1 SGHNT, CDR2 YYREEE (reference sequence).

This chain connects TRBV5-1 to TRBJ2-7, with D perhaps assigned TRBD1 or TRBD2 (5 bases each). The CDR3 runs 14 residues. V was trimmed by 4 bases and J by 3 bases, leaving 14 bases between them. CDR1 is SGHRS and CDR2 is YFSETQ in the germline V gene. The CDR3 bases are TGCGCCAGCAGCCGATCGGGACGCAGCTACGAGCAGTACTTC. Amino acids: CASSRSGRSYEQYF.

V usage is TRBV2 and J usage is TRBJ1-2; D call uncertain. The germline V and J ends were trimmed by 4 bases and 9 bases, with 9 bases remaining between them. The CDR3 is 11 residues long. CDR1 is SNHLY and CDR2 is FYNNEI in the germline V gene. The CDR3 is CASSGRDSYTF. The CDR3 DNA reads TGTGCCAGCAGTGGTAGGGATAGCTACACCTTC.

V gene TRBV9 combines with J gene TRBJ1-2; 7 bases match TRBD1. The CDR3 extends over 18 amino acids. Trimming cost V 3 bases and J 4 bases; bases outside gene matches: 18. The germline CDR1 and CDR2 sequences are SGDLS and YYNGEE. DNA of the CDR3: TGTGCCAGCAGCGCCGCCCACAGGGGAGCCTCCGAACTCTATGGCTACACCTTC. Translating it yields CASSAAHRGASELYGYTF.

This clone has only one observation. This rearrangement joins TRBV29-1 to TRBJ2-2; D gene uncertain. Trimming removed 4 bases at V and 0 bases at J, with 9 bases between. CDR1 is SQVTM, CDR2 ANQGSEA, per germline. The CDR3 runs 14 residues. The CDR3 region has the DNA TGCAGCGTTGCGGGTGGGGCGAACACCGGGGAGCTGTTTTTT. Translated: CSVAGGANTGELFF.

This chain uses TRBV28 with TRBJ2-1; D is perhaps TRBD2 (6 bases). CDR1 and CDR2 (germline): MDHEN, SYDVKM. V lost 4 bases and J 8 bases, leaving 18 bases between the germline ends. This CDR3 contains 15 residues. The CDR3 spells CASSSGGAGMDEQFF. The CDR3, as DNA: TGTGCCAGCAGTTCAGGCGGGGCCGGGATGGATGAGCAGTTCTTC.

J is TRBJ2-5 and V is TRBV4-1; D not resolved. This CDR3 is 13 amino acids long. Per the germline V gene, CDR1 is MGHRA and CDR2 is YSYEKL. The V end lost 1 base, the J end lost 5 bases, and 8 bases lay between the germline ends. For the CDR3, the DNA is TGCGCCAGCAGCCAAGTTTTGCTTGAGACCCAGTACTTC. Encoded protein: CASSQVLLETQYF.

This rearrangement joins TRBV6-5 to TRBJ1-3; D is unresolved. This CDR3 region has 12 residues. V was trimmed by 8 bases and J by 0 bases, leaving 5 bases between them. In germline, CDR1 is MNHEY, CDR2 SVGAGI. The CDR3 protein is CASLSSGNTIYF. CDR3 bases: TGTGCCAGCCTGAGCTCTGGAAACACCATATATTTT.

The V gene is TRBV19, the J gene TRBJ1-4; D ambiguous. Trimming took off 2 bases at V and 12 bases at J, with 7 bases between the two ends. The CDR3 consists of 11 residues. The V gene's germline CDR1 is LNHDA and CDR2 SQIVND (reference sequence). In DNA form, the CDR3 reads TGTGCCAGTAGTATACGGTCCGAACTGTTTTTT. Its translation is CASSIRSELFF.

The V gene is TRBV2, the J gene TRBJ1-3; 7 nucleotides agree with TRBD1. In germline, CDR1 is SNHLY, CDR2 FYNNEI. This CDR3 spans 20 amino acids. The V segment lost 4 bases and the J segment 0 bases; nucleotides outside the gene matches: 18. CDR3 in amino acids: CASSVPSKPGQHSSGNTIYF. The CDR3 DNA reads as TGTGCCAGCAGTGTGCCAAGCAAGCCGGGACAGCATTCCTCTGGAAACACCATATATTTT. Using reference TRBV2 and TRBJ1-3 for the parts outside the CDR3, the full variable domain is EPEVTQTPSHQVTQMGQEVILRCVPISNHLYFYWYRQILGQKVEFLVSFYNNEISEKSEIFDDQFSVERPDGSNFTLKIRSTKLEDSAMYFCASSVPSKPGQHSSGNTIYFGEGSWLTVV.

The chain combines TRBV7-9 with TRBJ2-7; 9 nucleotides match TRBD1. Per the germline V gene, CDR1 is SEHNR and CDR2 is FQNEAQ (reference sequence). This CDR3 is built from 14 residues. With V trimmed by 6 bases and J by 5 bases, 8 bases remained unmatched. The CDR3 reads CASRGSGQGHEQYF. The CDR3 DNA is TGTGCCAGCAGGGGGTCGGGACAGGGCCACGAGCAGTACTTC. Looking up the rest from reference TRBV7-9 and TRBJ2-7 gives the full variable domain: DTGVSQNPRHKITKRGQNVTFRCDPISEHNRLYWYRQTLGQGPEFLTYFQNEAQLEKSRLLSDRFSAERPKGSFSTLEIQRTEQGDSAMYLCASRGSGQGHEQYFGPGTRLTVT.

The rearrangement uses TRBV6-1 and TRBJ1-4; TRBD1 aligns across 8 bases. The trim removed 6 bases at V and 8 bases at J, leaving 11 bases unmatched. The CDR3 contains 15 residues. CDR1 and CDR2 from the germline V gene are MNHNS and SASEGT. In nucleotides, the CDR3 is TGTGCCAGCAGAGTCGAGACAGGGGCCGGGGAAAAACTGTTTTTT. Residues: CASRVETGAGEKLFF.

This chain uses TRBV4-1 with TRBJ2-1; D call uncertain. The CDR3 loop spans 11 amino acids. The V end lost 0 bases, the J end lost 10 bases, and 4 bases lay between the germline ends. From germline, CDR1 is MGHRA and CDR2 YSYEKL. CDR3 amino acids: CASSQEREQFF. Written as DNA, the CDR3 is TGCGCCAGCAGCCAAGAGCGGGAGCAGTTCTTC.

The chain has TRBV5-4 and TRBJ1-4, with 8 bases aligning to TRBD1. The CDR3 extends over 16 amino acids. V trimming: 4 bases; J trimming: 6 bases; junction bases outside the gene matches: 11. The germline CDR1 and CDR2 sequences are SGHNT and YYREEE (reference sequence). CDR3 amino acids: CASSGRQGTGHEKLFF. CDR3 bases: TGTGCCAGCAGCGGAAGACAGGGGACAGGTCATGAAAAACTGTTTTTT.

Only a few counts were recorded for this clone. The chain is built from TRBV10-1 and TRBJ2-7, with a weak D call TRBD2 (6 bases). This CDR3 contains 13 residues. CDR1 is WNHNN, CDR2 SYGVQD, per germline (reference sequence). Trimming shortened V by 2 bases and J by 2 bases, and 7 bases separated the two germline ends. The CDR3 sequence: CASSEGGAYEQYF. CDR3 sequence (DNA): TGCGCCAGCAGTGAGGGCGGGGCCTACGAGCAGTACTTC.

V is TRBV30 and J is TRBJ2-7; 8 nucleotides match TRBD1. CDR1 is GTSNPN and CDR2 is SVGIG in the germline V gene (reference sequence). The CDR3 runs to 12 residues. Here the CDR3 reads CAGGTGPSEQYF. The CDR3 DNA sequence: TGTGCGGGCGGGACAGGCCCGAGCGAGCAGTACTTC.

This rearrangement joins TRBV5-8 to TRBJ1-1, with D tentatively TRBD1 (5 bases). The V and J ends lost 4 bases and 7 bases respectively, with 14 bases between them. This CDR3 has 13 amino acids. Germline V gives CDR1 SGHTS, CDR2 YDEGEE. CDR3 DNA sequence: TGTGCCAGCAGCGGGGCGTGGGGCGGTGAAGCTTTCTTT. It yields the protein CASSGAWGGEAFF.

A few counts support this clone. V gene TRBV30 combines with J gene TRBJ1-1, with D possibly TRBD1 on 6 matching bases. The ends were cut back, 4 bases at V and 5 bases at J, with 14 bases in the middle. Germline CDR1 reads GTSNPN; CDR2 reads SVGIG (reference sequence). There are 13 residues in the CDR3. The CDR3 DNA is TGTGCCTGGAAGGGGGGAGGTTGGACTGAAGCTTTCTTT. This gives the protein CAWKGGGWTEAFF.

The chain is built from TRBV14 and TRBJ2-7; D is perhaps TRBD2 (5 bases). V dropped 1 base and J dropped 7 bases, with 8 bases sitting between them. There are 12 residues in the CDR3. The V gene's germline CDR1 is SGHDN and CDR2 FVKESK. CDR3 amino acids: CASSQVPGEQYF. As DNA, the CDR3 is TGTGCCAGCAGCCAAGTACCGGGAGAGCAGTACTTC.

This chain connects TRBV6-5 to TRBJ1-3; 10 bases are shared with TRBD1. After removal of 6 bases from V and 4 bases from J, the junction contained 6 bases not matched to a gene. CDR3 size: 15 residues. Germline lookup yields CDR1 MNHEY and CDR2 SVGAGI. CDR3 protein: CASRRQGALGNTIYF. The CDR3 DNA sequence: TGTGCCAGCAGGCGACAGGGGGCTTTAGGAAACACCATATATTTT.

Only one count was recorded for this clone. This chain links TRBV19 with TRBJ2-1; tentatively, D is TRBD2 (5 bases). From germline, CDR1 is LNHDA and CDR2 SQIVND (reference sequence). The CDR3 is made up of 13 amino acids. Trimming shortened V by 4 bases and J by 1 base, and 5 bases separated the two germline ends. The CDR3 DNA is TGTGCCAGTAGTAGCGGGTCCTACAATGAGCAGTTCTTC. Its translation: CASSSGSYNEQFF.

The gene calls are TRBV5-1 and TRBJ2-1; 8 nucleotides line up with TRBD1. Germline V gene data show CDR1 as SGHRS and CDR2 as YFSETQ. This CDR3 is built from 14 residues. Trimming removed 1 base from V and 8 bases from J; junction bases left unmatched: 5. This CDR3 is CASSLQGAGDEQFF. In nucleotides, the CDR3 is TGCGCCAGCAGCTTGCAGGGGGCTGGCGATGAGCAGTTCTTC.

This rearrangement joins TRBV10-3 to TRBJ1-4, with D perhaps TRBD1 (5 bases). The CDR3 runs to 16 residues. V was cut by 4 bases and J by 0 bases, with 12 bases left in between. Germline V gene lookup returns CDR1 ENHRY and CDR2 SYGVKD. The CDR3 nucleotides are TGTGCCATCAGTGGGAAGGGGCCGGCAACTAATGAAAAACTGTTTTTT. It specifies CAISGKGPATNEKLFF.

The chain carries TRBV28 and TRBJ2-7; D remains ambiguous. Germline CDR1 MDHEN, CDR2 SYDVKM. Trimming pared 5 bases from V and 3 bases from J, leaving 11 bases between. CDR3 length: 13 amino acids. In nucleotides, the CDR3 is TGTGCCAGCAGTCAGTCGGGTTTCTACGAGCAGTACTTC. Amino acid sequence: CASSQSGFYEQYF.

The chain employs TRBV9 and TRBJ2-2; a possible D gene is TRBD2 (6 bases). CDR3 size: 15 residues. Germline lookup yields CDR1 SGDLS and CDR2 YYNGEE. V lost 7 bases and J lost 5, with 18 bases in between. CDR3 loop: CASHQNRDSTGELFF. CDR3 bases: TGTGCCAGCCATCAAAACCGGGACTCAACCGGGGAGCTGTTTTTT.

V usage is TRBV9 and J usage is TRBJ2-2; possibly TRBD1 for D (6 bases). The CDR3 sequence is 16 residues long. V was shortened by 3 bases and J by 0 bases, with 12 bases between the two germline ends. Looked up from germline, CDR1 is SGDLS and CDR2 is YYNGEE. CDR3 sequence: CASSGRQATNTGELFF. The DNA of the CDR3 is TGTGCCAGCAGCGGAAGACAGGCCACGAACACCGGGGAGCTGTTTTTT.

This clone was picked up one time. This chain joins TRBV27 and TRBJ2-5, with D possibly matching TRBD2 (5 bases). The CDR3 runs to 13 residues. Trimming shortened V by 4 bases and J by 7 bases, and 13 bases separated the two germline ends. CDR1 is MNHEY and CDR2 is SMNVEV in the germline V gene (reference sequence). CDR3 loop: CASSSTAAGTQYF. DNA of the CDR3: TGTGCCAGCAGTTCCACAGCCGCGGGGACCCAGTACTTC.

This rearrangement joins TRBV7-3 to TRBJ2-7; D is possibly TRBD2 (6 bases). The CDR3 loop spans 15 amino acids. V dropped 5 bases and J dropped 3 bases, with 17 bases sitting between them. CDR1 is SGHTA, CDR2 FQGTGA, per germline. The CDR3, as DNA: TGTGCCAGCAGCCATACTGCGGGAAACGGCTACGAGCAGTACTTC. It translates to CASSHTAGNGYEQYF.

The genes are TRBV2 and TRBJ1-6; 8 bases match TRBD1. Per the germline V gene, CDR1 is SNHLY and CDR2 is FYNNEI. Germline trimming cut 4 bases from V and 12 bases from J; bases unmatched to any gene: 5. There are 13 residues in the CDR3. The CDR3 DNA is TGTGCCAGCAGTGCCAGGGGGCGCGAACCCCTCCACTTT. Protein product: CASSARGREPLHF.

The V and J genes are TRBV28 and TRBJ1-1; no reliable D call. This CDR3 contains 14 residues. In germline, CDR1 is MDHEN, CDR2 SYDVKM. The CDR3 here is CATPGSDMNTEAFF. The DNA of the CDR3 is TGTGCTACCCCGGGCAGCGATATGAACACTGAAGCTTTCTTT.

V and J are TRBV11-3 and TRBJ2-1, with D perhaps TRBD1 or TRBD2 (5 bases each). This CDR3 spans 14 amino acids. With 3 bases removed from V and 3 bases from J, the gap between germline ends came to 9 bases. Germline CDR1 and CDR2: SGHNT and YENEEA. The CDR3 here is CASSLRGVYNEQFF. The CDR3 DNA sequence: TGTGCCAGCAGCTTGAGGGGAGTCTACAATGAGCAGTTCTTC. Variable domain in full (rest from reference TRBV11-3 and TRBJ2-1): EAGVVQSPRYKIIEKKQPVAFWCNPISGHNTLYWYLQNLGQGPELLIRYENEEAVDDSQLPKDRFSAERLKGVDSTLKIQPAELGDSAVYLCASSLRGVYNEQFFGPGTRLTVL.